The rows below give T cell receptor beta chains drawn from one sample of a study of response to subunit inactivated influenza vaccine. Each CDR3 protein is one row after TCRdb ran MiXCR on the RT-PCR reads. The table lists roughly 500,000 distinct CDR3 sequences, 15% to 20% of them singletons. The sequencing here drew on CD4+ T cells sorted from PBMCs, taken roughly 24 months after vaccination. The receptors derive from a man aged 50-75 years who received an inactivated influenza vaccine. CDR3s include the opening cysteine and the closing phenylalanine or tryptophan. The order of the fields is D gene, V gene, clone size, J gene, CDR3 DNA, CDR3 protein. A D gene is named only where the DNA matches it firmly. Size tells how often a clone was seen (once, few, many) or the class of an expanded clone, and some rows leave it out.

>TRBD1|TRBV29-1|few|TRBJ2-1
TGCAGCGTTGAATCCGTGGGAAGGGGGCATAATGAGCAGTTCTTC
CSVESVGRGHNEQFF
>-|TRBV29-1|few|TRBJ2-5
TGCAGCGTTGGACTACGTAACCAAGAGACCCAGTACTTC
CSVGLRNQETQYF
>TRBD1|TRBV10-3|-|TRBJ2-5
TGTGCCATCAGTGTTGGCTGGACAGGGGCTCAAGAGACCCAGTACTTC
CAISVGWTGAQETQYF
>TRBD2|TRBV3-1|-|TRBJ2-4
TGTGCCAGCAGCTCCAGCACTAGCGCGGCAGGCACCAAGTACTTC
CASSSSTSAAGTKYF
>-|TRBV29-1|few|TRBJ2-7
TGCAGCGTTGAAGCCAGCAGTTCCTACGAGCAGTACTTC
CSVEASSSYEQYF
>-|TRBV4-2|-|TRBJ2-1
TGTGCCAGCAGCCAGACTGCCGATAGGGCCTACAATGAGCAGTTCTTC
CASSQTADRAYNEQFF
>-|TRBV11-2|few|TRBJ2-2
TGTGCCAGCAGCCCTACAGGGTACACCGGGGAGCTGTTTTTT
CASSPTGYTGELFF
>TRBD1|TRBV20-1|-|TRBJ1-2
TGCAGTGCTAGGAAGACAGGGGGCGATGGCTACACCTTC
CSARKTGGDGYTF
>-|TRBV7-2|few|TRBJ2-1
TGTGCCAGCAGCTTAGTTACGGGAGACAATGAGCAGTTCTTC
CASSLVTGDNEQFF
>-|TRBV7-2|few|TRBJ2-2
TGTGCCAGCAGTTCATTTTCCGCGAACACCGGGGAGCTGTTTTTT
CASSSFSANTGELFF
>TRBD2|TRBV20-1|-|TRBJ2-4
TGCAGTGCTAGGGGGCGGCGGGAGGAAAACATTCAGTACTTC
CSARGRREENIQYF
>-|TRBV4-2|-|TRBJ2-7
TGTGCCAGCAGCCAAGCTCACGGACAGCCCTCCTACGAGCAGTACTTC
CASSQAHGQPSYEQYF
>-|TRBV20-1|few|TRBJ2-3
TGCAGTGCTCCCGGGACACCTAGCACAGATACGCAGTATTTT
CSAPGTPSTDTQYF
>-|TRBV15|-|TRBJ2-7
TGTGCCACCAGCCCCCGACTCTCCTACGAGCAGTACTTC
CATSPRLSYEQYF
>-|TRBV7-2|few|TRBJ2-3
TGTGCCAGCAGCTGGGGGGTGCGGGGAGACACAGATACGCAGTATTTT
CASSWGVRGDTDTQYF
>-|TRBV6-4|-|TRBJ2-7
TGTGCCAGCAGTGACTCTCGACTGGGAAGGGAGCAGTACTTC
CASSDSRLGREQYF
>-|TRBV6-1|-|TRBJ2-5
TGTGCCAGCAGATCGACTAGAGGGGAAGAGACCCAGTACTTC
CASRSTRGEETQYF
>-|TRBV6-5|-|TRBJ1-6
TGTGCCAGCAGTTACATTCCCAGCTCCTATAATTCACCCCTCCACTTT
CASSYIPSSYNSPLHF
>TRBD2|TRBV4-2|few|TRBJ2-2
TGTGCCAGCAGCCAATCCCCACTAGCGGGTACCGGGGAGCTGTTTTTT
CASSQSPLAGTGELFF
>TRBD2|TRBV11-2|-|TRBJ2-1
TGTGCCAGCAGCTTAAACCTAGCGGGCAATGAGCAGTTCTTC
CASSLNLAGNEQFF
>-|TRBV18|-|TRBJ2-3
TGTGCCAGCTCACCAATTCGGGATACGCAGTATTTT
CASSPIRDTQYF
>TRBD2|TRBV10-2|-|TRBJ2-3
TGCGCCAGCGGGGACTACCCGATGGCAGATACGCAGTATTTT
CASGDYPMADTQYF
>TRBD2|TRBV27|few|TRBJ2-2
TGTGCCAGCAGTGCCGGGAGGGTCACCGGGGAGCTGTTTTTT
CASSAGRVTGELFF
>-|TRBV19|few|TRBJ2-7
TGTGCCAGTAGTATTTCCGGGACACAGCGATCCTACGAGCAGTACTTC
CASSISGTQRSYEQYF
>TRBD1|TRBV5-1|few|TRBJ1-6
TGCGCCAGCAGCCCCGGGACAGGAGATTCACCCCTCCACTTT
CASSPGTGDSPLHF
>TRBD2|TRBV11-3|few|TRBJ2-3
TGTGCCAGCAGCTTAAGTGGGACTAGCGGGGGTGATACGCAGTATTTT
CASSLSGTSGGDTQYF
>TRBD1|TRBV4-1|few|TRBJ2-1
TGCGCCAGCAGCCAACCGGACAGGGCACCCTACAATGAGCAGTTCTTC
CASSQPDRAPYNEQFF
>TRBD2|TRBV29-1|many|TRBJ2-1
TGCAGCGTTGCGACTAGCGGGAGCTCTGAGCAGTTCTTC
CSVATSGSSEQFF
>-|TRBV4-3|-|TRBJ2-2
TGCGCCAGCAGCCAATATCCAGGGGCGAACACCGGGGAGCTGTTTTTT
CASSQYPGANTGELFF
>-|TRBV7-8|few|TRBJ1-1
TGTGCCAGCAGCTTAGCATGGAGCACGAACACTGAAGCTTTCTTT
CASSLAWSTNTEAFF
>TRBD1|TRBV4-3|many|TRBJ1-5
TGCGCCAGCAGCCAGGACAGGTATAGCAATCAGCCCCAGCATTTT
CASSQDRYSNQPQHF
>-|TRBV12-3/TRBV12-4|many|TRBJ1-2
TGTGCCAGCAGTTTAGCGGTAAACAGACGGGGCTATGGCTACACCTTC
CASSLAVNRRGYGYTF
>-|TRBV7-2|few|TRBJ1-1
TGTGCCAGCAGCTTAGATACCAGAGAGGGAACTGAAGCTTTCTTT
CASSLDTREGTEAFF
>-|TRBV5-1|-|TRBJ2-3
TGCGCCAGCAGCCCTGGGACCCAACCAGGAGATACGCAGTATTTT
CASSPGTQPGDTQYF
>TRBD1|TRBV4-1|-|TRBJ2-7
TGCGCCAGCAGCCCCTTGGACAGGGGGTCCTACGAGCAGTACTTC
CASSPLDRGSYEQYF
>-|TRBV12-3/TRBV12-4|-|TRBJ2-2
TGTGCCAGTAGTACCCGGACAGCGAACACCGGGGAGCTGTTTTTT
CASSTRTANTGELFF
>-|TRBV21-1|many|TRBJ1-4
TGTGCCAGCGGTGAGGGGATGCGAGAAAAACTGTTTTTT
CASGEGMREKLFF
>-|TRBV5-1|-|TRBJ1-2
TGCGCCAGCAGCTTCGGACAGTCTAACTATGGCTACACCTTC
CASSFGQSNYGYTF
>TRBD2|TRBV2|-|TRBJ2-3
TGTGCCAGCAACGAAGGGACTAGTCCCACAGATACGCAGTATTTT
CASNEGTSPTDTQYF
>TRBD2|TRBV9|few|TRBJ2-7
TGTGCCAGCAGCCCAAACCCTCGGGACTACCCCTACGAGCAGTACTTC
CASSPNPRDYPYEQYF
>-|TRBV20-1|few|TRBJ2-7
TGCAGTGCTAACCGTGGAAGCGACAGTTCCTACGAGCAGTACTTC
CSANRGSDSSYEQYF
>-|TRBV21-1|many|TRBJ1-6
TGTGCCAGCAGCAAAGTAGGACAGAAGCCTTATAATTCACCCCTCCACTTT
CASSKVGQKPYNSPLHF
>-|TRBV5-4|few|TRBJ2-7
TGTGCCAGCAGTTGGGACGGAAACTACGAGCAGTACTTC
CASSWDGNYEQYF
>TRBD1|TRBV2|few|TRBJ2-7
TGTGCCAGCAGTGCGAGAATAGACAGGGGCAGAGAGCAGTACTTC
CASSARIDRGREQYF
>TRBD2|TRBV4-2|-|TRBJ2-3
TGTGCCAGCAGCCAAGACACCCTAGCGGGAGGGCAAGATACGCAGTATTTT
CASSQDTLAGGQDTQYF
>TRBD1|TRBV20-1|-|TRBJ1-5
TGCTGTGCTCCTATCGGAACAGGGGGCGGTCAGCCCCAGCATTTT
CCAPIGTGGGQPQHF